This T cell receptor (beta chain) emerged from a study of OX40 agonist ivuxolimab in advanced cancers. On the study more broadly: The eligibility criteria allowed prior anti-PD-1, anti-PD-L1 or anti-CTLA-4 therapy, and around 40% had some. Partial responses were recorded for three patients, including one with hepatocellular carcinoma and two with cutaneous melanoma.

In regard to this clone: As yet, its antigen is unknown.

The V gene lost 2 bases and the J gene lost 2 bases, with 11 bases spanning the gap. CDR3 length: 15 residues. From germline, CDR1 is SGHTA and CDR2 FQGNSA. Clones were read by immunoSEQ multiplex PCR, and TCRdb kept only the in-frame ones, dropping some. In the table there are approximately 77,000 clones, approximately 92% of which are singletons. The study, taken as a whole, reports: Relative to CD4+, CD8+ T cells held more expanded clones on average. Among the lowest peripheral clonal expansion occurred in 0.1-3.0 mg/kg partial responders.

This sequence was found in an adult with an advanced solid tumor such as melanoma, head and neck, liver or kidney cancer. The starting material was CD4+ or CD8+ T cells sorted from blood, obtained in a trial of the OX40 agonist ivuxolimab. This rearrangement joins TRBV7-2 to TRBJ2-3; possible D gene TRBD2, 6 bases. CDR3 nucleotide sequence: TGTGCCAGCAGCTTACTCGGGAGTGCCACAGATACGCAGTATTTT. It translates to CASSLLGSATDTQYF.